This T cell receptor (beta chain) was observed in a study of T cell clusters in autoimmune cytopenias (dated by TCRdb to between 2019 and 2020). Turning to the overall study: Healthy donor controls had a mean age of approximately 56 years and a median age of approximately 61 years, with about 55% of the roughly 45 female. Peripheral blood TRB and IGH repertoires were sequenced in autoimmune cytopenia patients at active disease and during treatment follow-up, alongside healthy, CLL and autoimmune hepatitis controls. The study aimed to test whether autoimmune cytopenia patients carry a disease-specific immune repertoire signature usable as a blood-based biomarker. TRB sequencing reached a median depth of approximately 50,000 reads per sample and yielded a median of 2,350 distinct TRB clonotypes per sample. Autoimmune hepatitis repertoires were compared against roughly 21 age- and sex-matched healthy donors. Controls were 25 age-matched healthy donors for primary cytopenia and about 14 age-matched CLL patients for secondary cytopenia. Paper-wide results and their limitations: Healthy donors showed almost three-fold more exclusive TRB clusters than active autoimmune hepatitis patients, consistent with an autoimmunity-wide signature. The T cell clusters were defined only in silico, and the functional role of the clusters was left to be validated experimentally. In the comparison of secondary cytopenia with CLL, no cluster-lack signature showed up, apparently because the dominant lymphoma-associated repertoire masked the signature. GLIPH results suggested that primary autoimmune cytopenia patients were missing physiological T cell clusters, with over 45 clusters found only in healthy donors compared with more than 15 found only in patients. Shifts in the TRB repertoire, including less even repertoires in secondary cytopenia and CLL, were mostly a reflection of lymphoma bias and not of autoimmunity.

The CDR3 sequence holds 17 residues, the cysteine and phenylalanine included. The coding DNA is unavailable. As encoded in the germline V gene (reference sequence), CDR1 is SGHKS while CDR2 is YYEKEE. TRB rearrangements were amplified by multiplex PCR using a touch-down protocol with TRB-A and TRB-B primer pools mixed in one tube. Illumina adapters and sample indices were attached to the amplicons through two consecutive PCR reactions using Phusion HS II polymerase. After gel purification with the NucleoSpin Gel and PCR Clean-up kit, the amplicons were quantified by Qubit and checked for quality on an Agilent 2100 Bioanalyzer. Sequencing of the libraries was done on an Illumina MiSeq with paired-end, single-indexed, 600-cycle runs. Turning to the authors' computational methods: Alignment and assembly of TRB reads were performed with MiXCR version 2.1.12 and the default MiXCR reference library. A clone was defined by each unique CDR3 nucleotide sequence, and the analysis included only productive sequences with two or more reads. To assess repertoire diversity, an R script computed alpha-parameterized diversity profiles (alpha 0 to 5), which included the Shannon (alpha 1) and Simpson (alpha 2) indices. Combinatorial TRB VJ usage was calculated with the tcR package and was compared between cohorts by principal component analysis performed with ade4. Using GLIPH, TCRbeta CDR3s were clustered on pairs of cohorts matched for age and read depth, and a Wilcoxon test was used to compare cluster frequencies. Following TCRdb reprocessing, every CDR3 protein sequence forms one entry, and DNA is not provided. TCRdb, not the authors, supplied the V and J calls. The sample's table lists a count of about 6,100 distinct CDR3 sequences. 7.5% to 8% of the sample is in the top ten clones.

This clonotype is medium-sized (0.01 to 0.1%) by frequency; its count is not recorded. Its antigen target is currently unknown. For each sample, TRB amplification used 200 to 300 ng of peripheral blood genomic DNA, equal to approximately 38,000 genome equivalents. These records were also assigned to another study, of T cell repertoires in aging, cancer and after chemotherapy. Per that second paper: Six donor age groups were covered, ranging from 30 or younger up to 70 or older, and each group contained at least three individuals. Control TCR repertoires from healthy donors were recorded over several months to years, and clear clonal overlap was observed across re-sampling. In total, the full dataset held millions of TCR reads. Untreated patients with hematological or solid cancers showed significantly lower blood TCR diversity and higher clonality than age-matched healthy donors. In healthy donors, the decline in TCR diversity with age was mainly due to loss of richness, whereas in cancer patients loss of evenness also played a role. In both cancer cohorts, the median generation probability rose over the chemotherapy interval, which suggests that the repertoire was reconstituted through rebound thymic output. According to the authors, the repertoire data do not allow conclusions to be drawn about immunological memory after chemotherapy. To look at immunoaging and at how T cells reconstitute after chemotherapy, the study profiled TCR beta repertoires in peripheral blood from both healthy donors and cancer patients. Alongside fewer than 100 healthy donors serving as a reference group, the cohort included approximately 220 cancer patients, of whom 94 had hematological cancers and 110 to 140 had solid cancers. MiXCR versions 2.12 and 3.0.5 were used to process the TRB sequences. The repertoire metrics were Shannon diversity, evenness, clonality (defined as one minus evenness), and alpha-parameterized diversity profiles covering alpha 0 to 5. Generation probabilities of clones in paired pre- and post-chemotherapy samples were computed with the IGoR algorithm.

The clonotype comes from a human donor in good health. Sequencing input: peripheral blood. The chain employs TRBV5-5 and TRBJ2-2; TCRdb picks TRBD1, but there is no DNA to check that call. CDR3 region: CASSFGPGQGDTGELFF.